Given below is one TCR beta chain in context. Clones were read by immunoSEQ multiplex PCR, and TCRdb kept only the in-frame ones, dropping some. Counted here are approximately 70,000 clones, 90% to 95% occurring once; the ten biggest clones make up less than 20%. The data were obtained in a study of OX40 agonist ivuxolimab in advanced cancers. Study summary: Dose-escalation cases comprised hepatocellular carcinoma, melanoma, renal cell or head and neck cancer. Prior checkpoint blockade (anti-PD-1, anti-PD-L1 or anti-CTLA-4) was permitted; around 40% had it.

Sampling of blood occurred at baseline, cycle 4 day 1, and cycle 7 day 1. This TCR came from an adult with an advanced solid tumor such as melanoma, head and neck, liver or kidney cancer. Sample: CD4+ or CD8+ T cells sorted from blood, taken in a trial of the OX40 agonist ivuxolimab.

CDR3 nucleotides: TGTGCCAGCAGTTCTACGTTTGCTGGCAGTAGTATCTATGGCTACACCTTC. As protein: CASSSTFAGSSIYGYTF. V gene TRBV27 combines with J gene TRBJ1-2; D not resolved. Germline V gene lookup returns CDR1 MNHEY and CDR2 SMNVEV (reference sequence). The V end was cut by 4 bases, the J end by 4 bases, with 22 bases between. There are 17 residues in the CDR3.